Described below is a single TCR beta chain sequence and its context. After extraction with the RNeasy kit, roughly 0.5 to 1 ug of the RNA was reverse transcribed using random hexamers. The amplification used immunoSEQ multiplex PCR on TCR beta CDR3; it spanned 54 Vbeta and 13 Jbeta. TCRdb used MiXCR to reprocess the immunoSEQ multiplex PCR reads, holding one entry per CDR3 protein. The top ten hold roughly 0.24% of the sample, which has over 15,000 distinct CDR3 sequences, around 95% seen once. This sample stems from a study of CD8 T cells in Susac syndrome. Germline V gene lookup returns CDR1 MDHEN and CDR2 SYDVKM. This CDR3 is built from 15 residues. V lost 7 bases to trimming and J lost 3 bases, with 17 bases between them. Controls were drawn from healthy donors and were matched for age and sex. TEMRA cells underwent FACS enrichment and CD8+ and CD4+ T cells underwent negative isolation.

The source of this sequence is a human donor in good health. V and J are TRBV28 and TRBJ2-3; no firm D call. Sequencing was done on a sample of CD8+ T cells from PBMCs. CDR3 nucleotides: TGTGCCAGCACCCGTCGGGCTGAGTTGACAGATACGCAGTATTTT. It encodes CASTRRAELTDTQYF.